This T cell receptor (beta chain) was sequenced during a study of shared clonotypes between healthy human individuals (dated by TCRdb to 2019 to 2021). Concerning the study at large: The cohort included three men and a couple of women between 18 and 49 years of age. For each donor, CD4 naive and CD4 memory were each given three plates, CD8 naive was given two plates, and CD8 memory was given one plate. The study deeply sequenced blood TCR repertoires of about 5 healthy adults to estimate repertoire size and the extent of clonotype sharing between individuals. To increase sequencing depth and limit assay-specific biases, TCR repertoire library preparation and sequencing were carried out by different laboratories using diverse techniques. Leukapheresis yielded between about 0.85 and 9.5 billion PBMCs per donor. The research as a whole found: Only blood was sampled, and tissue TCR repertoires likely differ from those in blood. Pairwise subsampling indicated that sequencing depth was expected to affect the degree of clonotype sharing among donors. Across a handful of donors, approximately 4.9% of naive CD4, around 3.5% of naive CD8, 2.3% of memory CD4, and under 0.45% of memory CD8 clonotypes were shared. Naive subsets generally had larger estimated clonotype richness than memory subsets did. Because the study included only a small number of donors, the genetic and exposure-history diversity represented was limited. Incomplete sequencing was indicated by rarefaction of sorted-subset datasets, despite the large sequencing depth. Higher generation probabilities were observed for clonotypes shared by all four sorted-subset donors than for non-shared clonotypes.

For the CD8 naive samples, CD45RO-negative cells were positively selected for CCR7, yielding a CD45RA+CCR7+ population from which TemRA cells were excluded. The donors were healthy, HIV-negative adults who had no recently reported acute infections or vaccinations. Every donor was a Caucasian adult living in Nashville, Tennessee, USA. Blood was collected by leukapheresis, and PBMCs were isolated by Ficoll-Histopaque density gradient centrifugation and then cryopreserved in liquid nitrogen vapor phase. Analytical flow cytometry was used to check the purity and quantity of every magnetically sorted T cell population. Each sorted fraction had its genomic DNA isolated and then quantified by UV absorbance on a Nanodrop 2000c. The CDR3, cysteine through phenylalanine, is 15 amino acids long. The DNA shown is the 45-base CDR3, in frame from base 1. V is pared back by 4 bases and J by 8 bases, with 17 bases lying between the germline termini. According to the germline V gene, CDR1 reads SGHDN and CDR2 reads FVKESK.

As regards this clone: Its antigen specificity is not known. No base quality information exists; no much larger clone differs at one position.

Using the deep immunoSEQ assay, TCR CDR3 regions were amplified from genomic DNA by multiplex PCR. For each cell subset, the extracted genomic DNA was distributed evenly across all wells of several immunoSEQ 96-well plates, and each plate served as one replicate. For sorted subsets, around 0.2 ug genomic DNA, equal to tens of thousands of T cell genomes, was loaded into each replicate PCR. The purified libraries were quantified using a Qubit 3.0 fluorometer, sized with a Bioanalyzer 2100, and then quantified again using the KAPA Library Quantification kit. Every immunoSEQ 96-well plate was sequenced on a dedicated single-read 150-cycle Illumina NextSeq 550 flow cell. The study's own analysis went as follows. The immunoSEQ output contained only junctional sequences without quality scores, so filtering could not match that applied to full-length reads. Sequences were annotated with PyIR, a Python wrapper for IgBLAST v1.9, and V/J genes and CDR3 were assigned using IMGT germline references. Reads were removed for weak V/J assignments (E-value above 1e-6), missing CDR3, stop codons, out-of-frame junctions, or ambiguous translated residues. V3J clonotypes were defined as sequences sharing an identical inferred V gene, J gene, and CDR3 amino acid sequence. The percentage overlap between two repertoires was calculated by dividing the number of shared unique clonotypes by the size of the smaller repertoire. Three approaches were used to assess repertoire richness: RTK rarefaction, the Chao1 estimator, and Recon v2.1 estimates of unobserved clonotypes. Generation probabilities were computed with OLGA for all TCRbeta clonotypes obtained by the gDNA method from a handful of donors. TCRdb mirrors the immuneACCESS table, restricted to in-frame sequences. Some clones are absent from its copies; in checked studies, under half trace to an unresolved V gene, and the reason for the others is unknown. The V and J calls and clone size are taken from that table; D and trimming were inferred from the DNA. The sample records about 2.1 million clones, about 94% of which are singletons. The ten largest clones add up to approximately 1.7% of the sample.

Input material: naive CD8+ T cells from PBMCs. Taken with the paper, the label for cell subset or site translates to: CD45RA+CCR7+. The origin of this receptor is a man younger than 30 in good health. Some clones in this sample may be carry-over from other donors' samples. The chain links TRBV14 with TRBJ1-4; a confident D gene designation cannot be given. The CDR3 has the sequence CASSPPLSGDEKLFF. The DNA reads as follows: TGTGCCAGCAGCCCCCCGCTCTCGGGCGACGAAAAACTGTTTTTT.